Below are 28 T cell receptor beta chains sequenced from a single sample in a study of CD8 T cells in ankylosing spondylitis. Findings and caveats of the study: Seemingly characteristic of ankylosing spondylitis blood was a TCR beta motif consisting of under 10 highly homologous variants.

One entry per CDR3 protein results from TCRdb running MiXCR on the 5' RACE reads. The profile shows 200,000 to 250,000 distinct CDR3 sequences, approximately 7.4% of them singletons. These receptors' targets are unknown. The sample taken for sequencing was blood, either unsorted or a sorted T cell fraction (not recorded which). Every receptor here comes from a male donor with ankylosing spondylitis.

This clonotype has a count of ten or more. J is TRBJ2-1 and V is TRBV3-1; 7 positions agree with TRBD1. Losses at the gene ends were 3 bases for V and 4 bases for J; bases not matched to a gene: 9. Germline V gene data show CDR1 as LGHDT and CDR2 as YNNKEL (reference sequence). This CDR3 has 16 residues. The CDR3 spells CASSQRGLRPYNEQFF. The CDR3 region has the DNA TGTGCCAGCAGCCAGAGGGGGCTCCGGCCTTACAATGAGCAGTTCTTC.

The sample holds many counts of this clonotype. The chain recombines TRBV27 with TRBJ2-1; no clear D gene. The V gene lost 5 bases and the J gene lost 6 bases, with 8 bases spanning the gap. The CDR3 has 12 amino acids. Germline CDR1 and CDR2: MNHEY and SMNVEV (reference sequence). CDR3 protein: CASSQLGNEQFF. The CDR3 coding sequence is TGTGCCAGCAGTCAACTGGGCAATGAGCAGTTCTTC.

CDR3 region: CASSLSGGALETQYF. The CDR3 bases are TGCGCCAGCAGCCTTAGCGGGGGGGCCCTGGAGACCCAGTACTTC. The V call is TRBV4-3, the J call TRBJ2-5; 11 positions match TRBD2. The length of the CDR3 is 15 residues. Germline values: CDR1 LGHNA, CDR2 YSLEER. V shed 4 bases, J shed 5 bases, and the junction held 6 bases outside the gene matches.

This clonotype has more than one count but fewer than ten. The chain recombines TRBV20-1 with TRBJ1-5; no clear D. V lost 0 bases to trimming and J lost 2 bases, with 23 bases between them. This CDR3 has 19 residues. The V gene's germline CDR1 is DFQATT and CDR2 SNEGSKA (reference sequence). Here the CDR3 DNA reads TGCAGTGCTAGAGATCACGGGAACTCCACCGGGAGGGGCAATCAGCCCCAGCATTTT. Encoded protein: CSARDHGNSTGRGNQPQHF.

This clonotype was counted a few times. This chain uses TRBV4-3 with TRBJ2-2; the D gene is possibly TRBD2 (5 bases). Germline values: CDR1 LGHNA, CDR2 YSLEER. Between the trimmed V and J ends, which lost 4 bases and 7 bases, there was a span of 16 bases. The CDR3 length is 15 residues. CDR3 sequence: CASSPARGIVGELFF. CDR3 coding DNA: TGCGCCAGCAGCCCCGCCAGAGGGATAGTCGGGGAGCTGTTTTTT.

This clonotype has a count of ten or more. V is TRBV5-6 and J is TRBJ1-3; maybe TRBD1 (5 bases). The CDR3 runs to 16 residues. V shed 4 bases and J shed 7 bases, with 21 bases lying between them. CDR1 and CDR2 (germline): SGHDT, YYEEEE. The CDR3 sequence is CASSRGGSSSGNTIYF. CDR3 in DNA: TGTGCCAGCAGCCGGGGGGGTTCGAGCTCCGGGAACACCATATATTTT.

In its sample, this clonotype was seen a few times. This rearrangement joins TRBV20-1 to TRBJ2-5, with 14 bases matching TRBD2. With 0 bases clipped from V and 4 bases from J, the junction kept 7 bases outside the gene matches. The germline V gene has CDR1 DFQATT and CDR2 SNEGSKA (reference sequence). The CDR3 is made up of 17 amino acids. The DNA of the CDR3 is TGCAGTGCTAGAGACCCGACTAGCGGGAGGGCCATAGAGACCCAGTACTTC. Its translation: CSARDPTSGRAIETQYF.

This clonotype was counted at least ten times. CDR3 nucleotides: TGCAGCGTTACCGGTACAGGGCTCGAGCAGTACTTC. Protein product: CSVTGTGLEQYF. This chain joins TRBV29-1 and TRBJ2-7; tentatively, D is TRBD1 (6 bases). V was clipped by 5 bases and J by 6 bases, with 14 bases between them. The CDR3 has 12 amino acids. The germline CDR1 and CDR2 sequences are SQVTM and ANQGSEA.

The J gene is TRBJ2-2, the V gene TRBV27; the match to TRBD2 covers 7 bases. Per germline, CDR1 MNHEY and CDR2 SMNVEV (reference sequence). Trimming took 5 bases from V and 0 from J; bases not matched to a gene: 6. The CDR3 is 16 residues long. The CDR3 region is CASSQWGGANTGELFF. CDR3 in DNA: TGTGCCAGCAGTCAATGGGGGGGGGCGAACACCGGGGAGCTGTTTTTT.

In its sample, this clonotype was seen many times. The chain recombines TRBV12-3 or TRBV12-4 with TRBJ2-2; D is perhaps TRBD1 (5 bases). Trimming took 5 bases from V and 7 from J, leaving 14 bases between them. There are 14 residues in the CDR3. The CDR3 sequence is CASSPWGSGGELFF. CDR3 DNA: TGTGCCAGCAGTCCCTGGGGCTCCGGCGGGGAGCTGTTTTTT.

At least ten counts were recorded for this clonotype. The V and J genes are TRBV7-2 and TRBJ1-5; D might be TRBD1 (5 bases). Germline V CDR1 and CDR2: SGHTA, FQGNSA. The CDR3 contains 14 residues. Between the trimmed V and J ends, which lost 2 bases and 5 bases, there was a span of 10 bases. CDR3 nucleotides: TGTGCCAGCAGCTTATCGGGACGGGATCAGCCCCAGCATTTT. Translated, it gives CASSLSGRDQPQHF.

This clonotype was seen many times. The chain carries TRBV29-1 and TRBJ2-4, with a possible D match to TRBD1 (5 bases). This CDR3 contains 14 residues. V gave up 6 bases and J gave up 1 base, with 13 bases separating them. Germline CDR1 reads SQVTM; CDR2 reads ANQGSEA. The DNA for the CDR3 is TGCAGCGTCTCAGGGTCTTGGGCCAAAAACATTCAGTACTTC. Protein: CSVSGSWAKNIQYF.

This clonotype has a count of ten or more. This chain's CDR3 is CASSQARGRTEAFF. In DNA, the CDR3 is TGTGCCAGCAGCCAAGCGAGGGGGAGGACTGAAGCTTTCTTT. V gene TRBV14 combines with J gene TRBJ1-1; possibly TRBD1 for D (6 bases). The CDR3 is 14 amino acids. Germline V gene sequence: CDR1 SGHDN, CDR2 FVKESK. The ends were cut back, 1 base at V and 5 bases at J, with 11 bases in the middle.

This clonotype occurred many times. The chain carries TRBV25-1 and TRBJ2-7; 11 nucleotides agree with TRBD2. With V trimmed by 4 bases and J by 2 bases, 1 base remained unmatched. CDR3 length: 14 residues. Germline V lookup: CDR1 MGHDK, CDR2 SYGVNS. CDR3: CASSGLAGTYEQYF. Written as DNA, the CDR3 is TGTGCCAGCAGTGGACTAGCGGGGACCTACGAGCAGTACTTC.

This clonotype showed up many times. The chain joins TRBV7-9 to TRBJ2-5; 8 bases are a match to TRBD2. The germline CDR1 and CDR2 sequences are SEHNR and FQNEAQ (reference sequence). V lost 6 bases to trimming and J lost 1 base; unmatched junction nucleotides: 4. This CDR3 is 14 amino acids long. CDR3 sequence: CASSFGLAQETQYF. CDR3 bases: TGTGCCAGCAGTTTCGGACTAGCCCAAGAGACCCAGTACTTC.

At least ten counts were recorded for this clonotype. This sequence joins TRBV5-6 and TRBJ1-1, with D possibly being TRBD1 (5 bases). In germline, CDR1 is SGHDT, CDR2 YYEEEE. The CDR3 loop spans 12 amino acids. V lost 3 bases and J 6 bases, leaving 9 bases between the germline ends. CDR3 protein: CASSYQGSEAFF. As DNA, the CDR3 is TGTGCCAGCAGCTACCAGGGTTCTGAAGCTTTCTTT.

This clonotype was recorded at least ten times. The V gene is TRBV27, the J gene TRBJ2-1; TRBD1 aligns across 11 bases. The CDR3 is 16 residues long. CDR1 and CDR2 (germline): MNHEY, SMNVEV (reference sequence). V lost 4 bases to trimming and J lost 8 bases; unmatched junction nucleotides: 10. The CDR3 is CASSSGPGQGVHEQFF. Here the CDR3 DNA reads TGTGCCAGCAGTTCTGGTCCGGGACAGGGGGTACATGAGCAGTTCTTC.

This clonotype was counted at least ten times. The J gene is TRBJ1-1, the V gene TRBV6-1; 7 bases line up with TRBD1. Germline V CDR1 and CDR2: MNHNS, SASEGT. The CDR3 is 15 amino acids. The J segment lost 0 bases and the V segment lost 5 bases, leaving 6 bases of the junction unmatched. CDR3 region: CASSPLGQLNTEAFF. DNA of the CDR3: TGTGCCAGCAGTCCCCTGGGACAGCTGAACACTGAAGCTTTCTTT.

This clonotype was seen repeatedly, ten times or more. This chain uses TRBV4-3 with TRBJ1-1; 7 nucleotides line up with TRBD1. The CDR3 totals 16 residues. Germline V gives CDR1 LGHNA, CDR2 YSLEER. Trimming at V came to 4 bases and at J to 7 bases, leaving 15 bases not matched to a gene. The DNA for the CDR3 is TGCGCCAGCAGCCGACAGACAGGGAGGTCTTCTGGTGAAGCTTTCTTT. Protein sequence: CASSRQTGRSSGEAFF.

This clonotype was recorded many times. The chain couples TRBV6-1 to TRBJ1-5; D call uncertain. The germline V gene encodes CDR1 MNHNS and CDR2 SASEGT. CDR3 length: 14 amino acids. V lost 6 bases to trimming and J lost 2 bases, with 11 bases between them. The chain's CDR3 is CASSRNSGNQPQHF. DNA of the CDR3: TGTGCCAGCAGCCGCAACAGTGGCAATCAGCCCCAGCATTTT.

This clonotype was counted many times. CDR3 nucleotide sequence: TGTGCCAGCAGCTTTCGACAGGGGGCCGGGGGGGAGCTGTTTTTT. Protein sequence: CASSFRQGAGGELFF. The chain links TRBV9 to TRBJ2-2, with 10 bases lining up with TRBD1. The length of the CDR3 is 15 residues. J gave up 8 bases and V 4 bases, and 8 bases lay outside the gene matches. Germline V gene sequence: CDR1 SGDLS, CDR2 YYNGEE.

This clonotype was observed many times. The chain links TRBV11-1 to TRBJ2-3, with 13 nucleotides matching TRBD2. Per the germline V gene, CDR1 is SGHAT and CDR2 is FQDESV (reference sequence). The CDR3 sequence is 16 residues long. Trimming removed 4 bases from V and 6 bases from J; junction bases left unmatched: 7. CDR3 sequence reads: CASSSWTSGGHDTQYF. The CDR3 DNA reads TGTGCCAGCAGCTCATGGACTAGCGGGGGTCACGATACGCAGTATTTT. Complete variable domain (other parts from reference TRBV11-1 and TRBJ2-3): EAEVAQSPRYKITEKSQAVAFWCDPISGHATLYWYRQILGQGPELLVQFQDESVVDDSQLPKDRFSAERLKGVDSTLKIQPAELGDSAMYLCASSSWTSGGHDTQYFGPGTRLTVL.

The chain carries TRBV4-3 and TRBJ2-5, with D perhaps TRBD1 or TRBD2 (6 bases each). Germline loops: CDR1 LGHNA, CDR2 YSLEER. The CDR3 totals 16 residues. Trimming stripped 0 bases from V and 0 bases from J, with 11 bases between. The CDR3 reads CASSQEGGGYQETQYF. In DNA form, the CDR3 reads TGCGCCAGCAGCCAAGAGGGGGGCGGGTACCAAGAGACCCAGTACTTC.

This clonotype came up many times. This rearrangement joins TRBV4-3 to TRBJ1-1; no clear D. The germline V gene has CDR1 LGHNA and CDR2 YSLEER. V dropped 0 bases and J dropped 4 bases, with 12 bases sitting between them. The CDR3 is 15 residues long. The CDR3 bases are TGCGCCAGCAGCCAAGATAGGGCCAGTCCCACTGAAGCTTTCTTT. As protein: CASSQDRASPTEAFF.

This clonotype was seen a few times. This sequence joins TRBV20-1 and TRBJ2-1, with 10 bases that match TRBD2. Unmatched junction bases numbered 4, after V lost 0 bases and J lost 5 bases. Germline CDR1 and CDR2: DFQATT and SNEGSKA (reference sequence). The CDR3 is 15 residues long. The CDR3 region has the DNA TGCAGTGCTAGAGAACTAGCGGGGCAAAACAATGAGCAGTTCTTC. Translating gives CSARELAGQNNEQFF.

This clonotype was observed a handful of times. As DNA, the CDR3 is TGTGCCAGCAGCCAAGGCCCACCAGAGTCCTACGAGCAGTACTTC. This encodes CASSQGPPESYEQYF. This chain connects TRBV4-2 to TRBJ2-7, with D hard to call. There are 15 residues in the CDR3. In germline, CDR1 is LGHNA, CDR2 YNFKEQ. Trimming removed 1 base at V and 1 base at J, with 11 bases between.

This clonotype has ten or more counts. V and J are TRBV9 and TRBJ2-1; 8 bases fit TRBD2. The V gene end was trimmed by 0 bases and the J gene end by 6 bases; junction bases not matched to a gene: 5. CDR1 SGDLS and CDR2 YYNGEE come from the germline V gene. The CDR3 contains 15 residues. CDR3 nucleotides: TGTGCCAGCAGCGTAGCTAGCGGGCCTGGCAATGAGCAGTTCTTC. Its translation is CASSVASGPGNEQFF. The entire variable domain, with the rest obtained from reference TRBV9 and TRBJ2-1, is as follows: DSGVTQTPKHLITATGQRVTLRCSPRSGDLSVYWYQQSLDQGLQFLIQYYNGEERAKGNILERFSAQQFPDLHSELNLSSLELGDSALYFCASSVASGPGNEQFFGPGTRLTVL.

This clonotype showed up just a few times. The genes are TRBV19 and TRBJ2-7; either TRBD1 or TRBD2 may fit D (6 bases each). The CDR3 spans 11 residues. The germline gives CDR1 LNHDA, CDR2 SQIVND (reference sequence). Trimming took off 7 bases at V and 6 bases at J, with 10 bases between the two ends. DNA of the CDR3: TGTGCCAGTACACAGGGAGGCGAGCAGTACTTC. As protein: CASTQGGEQYF.